This T cell receptor beta chain was found in a study of technical replicates of blood from a handful of donors. Profiling relied on immunoSEQ multiplex PCR, and the TCRdb table lists in-frame clones only, not all of them. The top ten hold 0.26% of the sample, which has some 93,000 clones, around 95% seen once. This TCR derives from a human donor in good health. The specimen sequenced was T cells isolated from PBMCs.

CDR3 bases: TGTGCCAGCTCACCAGGGACAGGGGTCGAGCAGTACTTC. It specifies CASSPGTGVEQYF. The chain recombines TRBV18 with TRBJ2-7; TRBD1 matches at 10 bases. Trimming at V came to 2 bases and at J to 6 bases, leaving 1 base not matched to a gene. The CDR3 extends over 13 amino acids. The germline V gene encodes CDR1 KGHSH and CDR2 LQKENI.